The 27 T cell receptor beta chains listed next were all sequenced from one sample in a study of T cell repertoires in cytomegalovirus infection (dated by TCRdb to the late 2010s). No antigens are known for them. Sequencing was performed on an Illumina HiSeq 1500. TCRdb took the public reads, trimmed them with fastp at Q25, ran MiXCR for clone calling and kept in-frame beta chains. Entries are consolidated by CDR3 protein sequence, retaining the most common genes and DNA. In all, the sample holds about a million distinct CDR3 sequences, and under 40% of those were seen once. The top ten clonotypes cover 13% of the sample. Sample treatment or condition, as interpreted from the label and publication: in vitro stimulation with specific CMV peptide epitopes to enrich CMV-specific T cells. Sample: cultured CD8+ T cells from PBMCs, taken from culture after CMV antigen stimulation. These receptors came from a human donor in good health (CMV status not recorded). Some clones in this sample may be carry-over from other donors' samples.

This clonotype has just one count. Here the CDR3 DNA reads TGTGCCACCAGCCTCACCTGGAGGGGGGAGCTGTTTTTT. Translated: CATSLTWRGELFF. The chain is built from TRBV24-1 and TRBJ2-2, with a weak D call TRBD2 (5 bases). Trimming removed 7 bases from V and 8 bases from J, with 13 bases in between. CDR1 KGHDR and CDR2 SFDVKD come from the germline V gene. There are 13 residues in the CDR3.

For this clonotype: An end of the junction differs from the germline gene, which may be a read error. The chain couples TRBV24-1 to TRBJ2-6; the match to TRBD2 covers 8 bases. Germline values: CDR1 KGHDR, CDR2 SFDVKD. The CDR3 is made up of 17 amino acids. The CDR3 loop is CATCDPGTRSGANVLTF. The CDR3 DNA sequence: TGTGCCACCTGTGATCCCGGGACTAGGAGCGGGGCCAACGTCCTGACTTTC.

The CDR3 here is CASSFGPAIDTQYF. CDR3 in DNA: TGTGCCAGCAGTTTCGGACCAGCAATAGATACGCAGTATTTT. The chain joins TRBV27 to TRBJ2-3; D is undetermined. Trimming shortened V by 3 bases and J by 5 bases, and 12 bases separated the two germline ends. The CDR3 runs 14 residues. Germline CDR1 MNHEY, CDR2 SMNVEV (reference sequence).

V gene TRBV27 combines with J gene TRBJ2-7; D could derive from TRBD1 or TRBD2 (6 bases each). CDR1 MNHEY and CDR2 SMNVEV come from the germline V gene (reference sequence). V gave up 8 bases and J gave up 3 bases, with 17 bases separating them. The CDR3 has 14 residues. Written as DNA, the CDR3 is TGTGCCAGCGGAAGGGGGGATGCGTACTACGAGCAGTACGTC. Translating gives CASGRGDAYYEQYV.

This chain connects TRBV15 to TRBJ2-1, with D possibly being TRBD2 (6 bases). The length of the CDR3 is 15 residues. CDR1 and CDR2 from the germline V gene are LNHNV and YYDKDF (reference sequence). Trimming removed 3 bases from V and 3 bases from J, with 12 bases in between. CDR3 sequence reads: CATSSSGNLYNEQFF. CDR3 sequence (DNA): TGTGCCACCAGCAGTAGCGGAAATCTCTACAATGAGCAGTTCTTC.

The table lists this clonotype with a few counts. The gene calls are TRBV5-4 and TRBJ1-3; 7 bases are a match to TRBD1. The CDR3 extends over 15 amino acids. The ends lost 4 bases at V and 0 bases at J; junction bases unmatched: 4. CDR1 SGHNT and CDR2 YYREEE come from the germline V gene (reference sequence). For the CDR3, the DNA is TGTGCCAGCAGCGGGGACAGAGACTCTGGAAACACCATATATTTT. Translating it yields CASSGDRDSGNTIYF.

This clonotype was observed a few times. The CDR3 DNA reads TGTGCCAGCAGTCCCTCATCCGGGGGAGTAGCCTACGAGCAGTACTTC. This codes for CASSPSSGGVAYEQYF. The V call is TRBV27, the J call TRBJ2-7, with D possibly TRBD2 on 6 matching bases. Germline-derived CDR1 and CDR2 are MNHEY and SMNVEV (reference sequence). V was pared by 5 bases and J by 2 bases, with 19 bases between. CDR3 length: 16 residues.

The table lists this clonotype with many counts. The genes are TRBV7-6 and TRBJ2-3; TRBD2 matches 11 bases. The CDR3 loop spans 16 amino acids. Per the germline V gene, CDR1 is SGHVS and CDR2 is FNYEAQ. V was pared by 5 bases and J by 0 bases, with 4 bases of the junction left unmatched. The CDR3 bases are TGTGCCAGCAGCACGGGACTAGCGGCTAGCACAGATACGCAGTATTTT. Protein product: CASSTGLAASTDTQYF.

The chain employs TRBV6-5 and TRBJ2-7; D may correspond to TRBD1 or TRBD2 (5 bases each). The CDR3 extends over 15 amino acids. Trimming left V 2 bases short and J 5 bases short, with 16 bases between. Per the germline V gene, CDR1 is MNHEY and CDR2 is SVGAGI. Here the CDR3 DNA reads TGTGCCAGCAGTTACCCGGGGCAGGGAGTAGACGAGCAGTACTTC. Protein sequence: CASSYPGQGVDEQYF.

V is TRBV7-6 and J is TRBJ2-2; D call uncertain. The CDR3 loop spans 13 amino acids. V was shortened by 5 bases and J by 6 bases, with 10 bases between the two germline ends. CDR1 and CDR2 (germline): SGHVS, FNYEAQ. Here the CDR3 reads CASSPLQSGELFF. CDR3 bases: TGTGCCAGCAGCCCCCTCCAGTCCGGGGAGCTGTTTTTT.

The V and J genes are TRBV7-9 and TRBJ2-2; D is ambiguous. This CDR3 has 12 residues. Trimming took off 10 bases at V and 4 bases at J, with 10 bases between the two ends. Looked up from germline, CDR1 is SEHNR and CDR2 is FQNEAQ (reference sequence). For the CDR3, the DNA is TGTGCCATCCAAGAAGTCACCGGGGAGCTGTTTTTT. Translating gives CAIQEVTGELFF.

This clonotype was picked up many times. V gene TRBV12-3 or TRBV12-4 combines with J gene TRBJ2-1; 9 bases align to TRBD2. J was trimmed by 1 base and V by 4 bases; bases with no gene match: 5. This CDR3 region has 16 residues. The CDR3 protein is CASSSEAGGSYNEQFF. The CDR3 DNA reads TGTGCCAGCAGTTCCGAAGCGGGGGGTTCCTACAATGAGCAGTTCTTC.

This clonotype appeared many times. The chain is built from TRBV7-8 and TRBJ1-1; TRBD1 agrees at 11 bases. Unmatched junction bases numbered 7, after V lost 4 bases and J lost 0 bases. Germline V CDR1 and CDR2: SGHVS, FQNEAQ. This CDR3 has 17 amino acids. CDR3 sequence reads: CASSSPKDRGLNTEAFF. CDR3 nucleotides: TGTGCCAGCAGCTCCCCAAAGGACAGGGGGCTGAACACTGAAGCTTTCTTT. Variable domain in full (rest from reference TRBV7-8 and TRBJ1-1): GAGVSQSPRYKVAKRGQDVALRCDPISGHVSLFWYQQALGQGPEFLTYFQNEAQLDKSGLPSDRFFAERPEGSVSTLKIQRTQQEDSAVYLCASSSPKDRGLNTEAFFGQGTRLTVV.

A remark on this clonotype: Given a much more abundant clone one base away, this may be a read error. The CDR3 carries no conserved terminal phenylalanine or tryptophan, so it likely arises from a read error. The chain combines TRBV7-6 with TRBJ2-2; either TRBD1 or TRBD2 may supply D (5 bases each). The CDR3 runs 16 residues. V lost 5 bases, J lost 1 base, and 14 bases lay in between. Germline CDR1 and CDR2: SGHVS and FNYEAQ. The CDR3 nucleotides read TGTGCCAGCAGCACCCACGAGGGGATGAACACCGGGGAGCTGTTTTTA. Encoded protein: CASSTHEGMNTGELFL.

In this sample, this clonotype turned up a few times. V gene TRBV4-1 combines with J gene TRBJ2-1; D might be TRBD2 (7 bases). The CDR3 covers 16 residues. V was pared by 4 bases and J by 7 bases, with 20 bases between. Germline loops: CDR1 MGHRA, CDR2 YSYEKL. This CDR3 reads CASSPPGRGGLNEQFF. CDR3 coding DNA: TGCGCCAGCAGCCCACCTGGGAGGGGGGGCCTGAATGAGCAGTTCTTC.

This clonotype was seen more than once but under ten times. CDR3 in DNA: TGTGCCAGCAGCGGGGATCTAGCGCTATACAATGAGCAGTTCTTC. Its translation is CASSGDLALYNEQFF. The chain uses TRBV6-5 and TRBJ2-1, with a weak D call TRBD2 (6 bases). The CDR3 runs 15 residues. V lost 6 bases to trimming and J lost 4 bases, with 16 bases between them. Germline values: CDR1 MNHEY, CDR2 SVGAGI.

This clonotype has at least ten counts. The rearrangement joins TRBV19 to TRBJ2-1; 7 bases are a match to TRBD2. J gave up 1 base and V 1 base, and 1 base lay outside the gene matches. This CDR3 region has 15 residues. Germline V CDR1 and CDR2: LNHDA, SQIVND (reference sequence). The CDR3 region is CASSIGAGSYNEQFF. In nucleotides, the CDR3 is TGTGCCAGTAGTATAGGAGCGGGGTCCTACAATGAGCAGTTCTTC.

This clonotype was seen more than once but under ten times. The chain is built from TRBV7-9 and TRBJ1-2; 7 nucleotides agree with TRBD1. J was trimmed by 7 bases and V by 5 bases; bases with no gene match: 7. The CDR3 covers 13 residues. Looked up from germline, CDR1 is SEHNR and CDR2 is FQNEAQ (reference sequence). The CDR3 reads CASSKVTGIGYTF. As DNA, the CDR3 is TGTGCCAGCAGCAAGGTGACAGGGATTGGCTACACCTTC.

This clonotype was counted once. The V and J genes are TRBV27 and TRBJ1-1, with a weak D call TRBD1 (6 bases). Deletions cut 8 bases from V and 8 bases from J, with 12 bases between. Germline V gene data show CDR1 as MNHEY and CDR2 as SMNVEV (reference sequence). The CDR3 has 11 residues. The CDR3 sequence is CASGYRAEAFF. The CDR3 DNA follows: TGTGCCAGCGGATACAGGGCCGAAGCTTTCTTT.

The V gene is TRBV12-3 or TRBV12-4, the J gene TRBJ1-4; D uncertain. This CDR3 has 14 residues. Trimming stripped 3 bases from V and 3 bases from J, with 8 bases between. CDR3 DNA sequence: TGTGCCAGCAGTTTTGCGGCAGCTAATGAAAAACTGTTTTTT. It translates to CASSFAAANEKLFF.

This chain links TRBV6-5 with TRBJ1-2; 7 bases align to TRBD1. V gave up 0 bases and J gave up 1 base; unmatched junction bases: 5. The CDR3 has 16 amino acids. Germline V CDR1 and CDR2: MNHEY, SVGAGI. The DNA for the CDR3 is TGTGCCAGCAGTTACTCAGGGGACAGCATTAACTATGGCTACACCTTC. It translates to CASSYSGDSINYGYTF.

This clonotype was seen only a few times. The CDR3 is CASSITPTDPYGYTF. CDR3 nucleotide sequence: TGTGCCAGTAGTATCACCCCGACAGATCCCTATGGCTACACCTTC. V and J are TRBV19 and TRBJ1-2; D is possibly TRBD1 (5 bases). Germline-derived CDR1 and CDR2 are LNHDA and SQIVND (reference sequence). The CDR3 is 15 amino acids. V lost 3 bases to trimming and J lost 4 bases, with 15 bases between them.

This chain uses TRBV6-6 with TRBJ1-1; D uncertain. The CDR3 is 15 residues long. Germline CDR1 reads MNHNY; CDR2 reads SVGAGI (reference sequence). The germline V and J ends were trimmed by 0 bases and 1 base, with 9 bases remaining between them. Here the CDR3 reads CASSYSRNWNTEAFF. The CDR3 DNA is TGTGCCAGCAGTTACTCTAGGAACTGGAACACTGAAGCTTTCTTT.

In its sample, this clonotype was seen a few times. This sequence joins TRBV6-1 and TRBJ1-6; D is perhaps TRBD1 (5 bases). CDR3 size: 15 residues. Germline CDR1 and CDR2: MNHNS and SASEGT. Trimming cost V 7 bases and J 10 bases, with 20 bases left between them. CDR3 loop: CASTNPSPEGSPLHF. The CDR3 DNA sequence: TGTGCCAGCACCAACCCTTCCCCAGAGGGGTCACCCCTCCACTTT.

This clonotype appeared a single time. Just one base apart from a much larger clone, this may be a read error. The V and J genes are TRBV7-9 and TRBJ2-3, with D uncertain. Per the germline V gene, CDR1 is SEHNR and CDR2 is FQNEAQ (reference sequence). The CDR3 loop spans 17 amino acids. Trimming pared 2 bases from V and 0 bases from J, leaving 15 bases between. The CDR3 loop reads CASSLPGRLASTDTQYF. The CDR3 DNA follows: TGTGCCAGCAGCTTACCTGGGCGGCTGGCTAGCACAGATACGCAGTATTTT.

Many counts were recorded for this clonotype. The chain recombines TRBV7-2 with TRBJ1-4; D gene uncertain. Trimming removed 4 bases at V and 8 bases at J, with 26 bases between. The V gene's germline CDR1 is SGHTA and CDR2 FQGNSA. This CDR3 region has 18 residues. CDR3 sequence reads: CASSSSAQFGLGNEKLFF. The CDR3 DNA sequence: TGTGCCAGCAGCTCCTCGGCCCAGTTTGGGCTAGGGAACGAAAAACTGTTTTTT.

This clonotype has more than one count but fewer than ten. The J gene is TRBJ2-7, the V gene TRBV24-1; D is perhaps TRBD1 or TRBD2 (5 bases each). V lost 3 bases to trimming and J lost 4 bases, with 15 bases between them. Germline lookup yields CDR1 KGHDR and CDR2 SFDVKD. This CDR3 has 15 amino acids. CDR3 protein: CATSDPKSGHYEQYF. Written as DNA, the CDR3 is TGTGCCACCAGTGATCCGAAAAGCGGACATTACGAGCAGTACTTC.